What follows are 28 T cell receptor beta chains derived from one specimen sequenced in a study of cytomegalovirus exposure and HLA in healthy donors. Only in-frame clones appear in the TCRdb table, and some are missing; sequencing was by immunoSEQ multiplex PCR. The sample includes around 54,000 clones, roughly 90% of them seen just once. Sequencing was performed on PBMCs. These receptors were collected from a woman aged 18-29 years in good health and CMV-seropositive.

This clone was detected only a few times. The CDR3 DNA reads as TGTGCCAGCAGTTTCAGGGGTGAGAGCAATCAGCCCCAGCATTTT. Translating gives CASSFRGESNQPQHF. The gene calls are TRBV6-5 and TRBJ1-5, with D perhaps TRBD1 (6 bases). The ends were cut back, 4 bases at V and 1 base at J, with 11 bases in the middle. From germline, CDR1 is MNHEY and CDR2 SVGAGI. The CDR3 length is 15 residues.

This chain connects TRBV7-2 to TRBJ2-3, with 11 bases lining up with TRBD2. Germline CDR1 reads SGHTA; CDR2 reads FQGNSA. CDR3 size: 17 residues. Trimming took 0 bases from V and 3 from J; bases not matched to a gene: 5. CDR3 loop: CASSLAIAGGLTDTQYF. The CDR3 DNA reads TGTGCCAGCAGCTTAGCTATAGCGGGGGGGCTTACAGATACGCAGTATTTT.

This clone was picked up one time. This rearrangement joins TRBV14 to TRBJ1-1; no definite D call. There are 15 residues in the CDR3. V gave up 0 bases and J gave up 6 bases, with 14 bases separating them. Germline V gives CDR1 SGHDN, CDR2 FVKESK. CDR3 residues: CASSQDRTAWAEAFF. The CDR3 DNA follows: TGTGCCAGCAGCCAAGATAGGACTGCCTGGGCTGAAGCTTTCTTT.

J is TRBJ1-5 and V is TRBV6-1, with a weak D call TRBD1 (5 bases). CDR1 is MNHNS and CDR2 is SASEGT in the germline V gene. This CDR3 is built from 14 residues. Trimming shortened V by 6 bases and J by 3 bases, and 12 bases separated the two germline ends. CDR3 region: CASRRDSYNQPQHF. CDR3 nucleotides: TGTGCCAGCAGACGCGACAGCTACAATCAGCCCCAGCATTTT.

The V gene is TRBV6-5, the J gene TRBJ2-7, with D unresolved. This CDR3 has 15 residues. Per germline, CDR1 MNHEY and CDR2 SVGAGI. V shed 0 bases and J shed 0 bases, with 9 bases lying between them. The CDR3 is CASSYSARNSYEQYF. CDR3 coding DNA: TGTGCCAGCAGTTACTCGGCCAGGAACTCCTACGAGCAGTACTTC.

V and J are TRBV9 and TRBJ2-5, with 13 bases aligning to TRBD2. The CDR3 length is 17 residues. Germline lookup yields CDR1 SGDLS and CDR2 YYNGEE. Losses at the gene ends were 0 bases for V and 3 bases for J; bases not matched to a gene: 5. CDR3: CASSVAGGTSGEETQYF. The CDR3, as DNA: TGTGCCAGCAGCGTAGCGGGAGGGACTAGCGGGGAAGAGACCCAGTACTTC.

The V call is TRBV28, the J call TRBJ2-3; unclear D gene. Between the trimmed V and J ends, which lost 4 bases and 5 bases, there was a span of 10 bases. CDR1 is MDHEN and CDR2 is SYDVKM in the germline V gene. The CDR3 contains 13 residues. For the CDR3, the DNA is TGTGCCAGCAGTTCGGGTTTCCTAGATACGCAGTATTTT. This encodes CASSSGFLDTQYF. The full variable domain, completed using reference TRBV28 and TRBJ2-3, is DVKVTQSSRYLVKRTGEKVFLECVQDMDHENMFWYRQDPGLGLRLIYFSYDVKMKEKGDIPEGYSVSREKKERFSLILESASTNQTSMYLCASSSGFLDTQYFGPGTRLTVL.

The CDR3 DNA reads as TGTGCCAGTAGTATCCTATACCGGGACAGGGGGCGTTATGGCTACACCTTC. Residues: CASSILYRDRGRYGYTF. The chain links TRBV19 to TRBJ1-2, with 12 bases that match TRBD1. Germline-derived CDR1 and CDR2 are LNHDA and SQIVND (reference sequence). J was trimmed by 5 bases and V by 3 bases; bases with no gene match: 10. This CDR3 is built from 17 residues.

The CDR3 region is CASSPYDRGLGEQYF. The CDR3 nucleotides read TGCGCCAGCAGTCCCTATGACAGGGGGCTCGGCGAGCAGTACTTC. V and J are TRBV10-2 and TRBJ2-7; 10 bases are shared with TRBD1. The V segment lost 5 bases and the J segment 6 bases; nucleotides outside the gene matches: 10. Germline V gene lookup returns CDR1 WSHSY and CDR2 SAAADI. CDR3 length: 15 amino acids.

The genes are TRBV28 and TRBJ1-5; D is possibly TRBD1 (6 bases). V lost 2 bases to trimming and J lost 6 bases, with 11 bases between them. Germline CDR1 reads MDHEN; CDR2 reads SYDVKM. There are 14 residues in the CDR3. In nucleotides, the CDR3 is TGTGCCAGCAGTTTAGGGGGCACCTTTCAGCCCCAGCATTTT. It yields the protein CASSLGGTFQPQHF.

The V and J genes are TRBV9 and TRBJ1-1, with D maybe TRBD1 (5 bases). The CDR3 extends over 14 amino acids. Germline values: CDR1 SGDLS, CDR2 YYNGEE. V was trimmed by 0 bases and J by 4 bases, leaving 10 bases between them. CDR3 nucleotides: TGTGCCAGCAGCGTAGCTTTGGGGGGCACTGAAGCTTTCTTT. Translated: CASSVALGGTEAFF.

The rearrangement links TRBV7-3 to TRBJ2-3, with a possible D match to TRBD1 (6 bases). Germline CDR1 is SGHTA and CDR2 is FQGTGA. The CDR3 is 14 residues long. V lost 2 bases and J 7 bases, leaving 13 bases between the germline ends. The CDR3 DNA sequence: TGTGCCAGCAGCTTAGCAGGGGAAACTTATACGCAGTATTTT. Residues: CASSLAGETYTQYF.

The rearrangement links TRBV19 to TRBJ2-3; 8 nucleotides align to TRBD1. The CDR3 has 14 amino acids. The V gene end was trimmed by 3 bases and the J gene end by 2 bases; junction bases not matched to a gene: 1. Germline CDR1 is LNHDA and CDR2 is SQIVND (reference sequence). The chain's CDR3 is CASSMTGATDTQYF. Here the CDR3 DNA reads TGTGCCAGTAGTATGACAGGGGCCACAGATACGCAGTATTTT.

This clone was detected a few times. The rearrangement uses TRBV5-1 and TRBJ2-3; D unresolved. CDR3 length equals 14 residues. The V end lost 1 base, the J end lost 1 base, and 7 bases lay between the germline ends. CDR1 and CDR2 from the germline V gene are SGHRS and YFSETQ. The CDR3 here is CASSLIVRTDTQYF. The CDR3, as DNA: TGCGCCAGCAGCTTGATAGTTCGCACAGATACGCAGTATTTT.

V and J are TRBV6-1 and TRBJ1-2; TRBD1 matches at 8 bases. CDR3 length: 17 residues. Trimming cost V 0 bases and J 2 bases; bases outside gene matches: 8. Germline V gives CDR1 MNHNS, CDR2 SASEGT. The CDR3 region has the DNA TGTGCCAGCAGTGAAGCGCCTTTGAACAGGGGGAACTATGGCTACACCTTC. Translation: CASSEAPLNRGNYGYTF.

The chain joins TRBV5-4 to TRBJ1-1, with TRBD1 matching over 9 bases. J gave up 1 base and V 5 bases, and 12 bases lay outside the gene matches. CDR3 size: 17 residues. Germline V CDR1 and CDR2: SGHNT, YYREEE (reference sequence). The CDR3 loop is CASRDDRGTVGNTEAFF. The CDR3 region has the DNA TGTGCCAGCAGGGACGACAGGGGGACGGTTGGGAACACTGAAGCTTTCTTT.

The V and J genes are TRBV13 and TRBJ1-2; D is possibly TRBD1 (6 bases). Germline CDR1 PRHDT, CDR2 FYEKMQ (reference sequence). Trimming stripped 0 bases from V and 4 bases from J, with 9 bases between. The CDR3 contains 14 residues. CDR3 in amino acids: CASSLGQGPYGYTF. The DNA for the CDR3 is TGTGCCAGCAGCTTAGGACAGGGACCCTATGGCTACACCTTC.

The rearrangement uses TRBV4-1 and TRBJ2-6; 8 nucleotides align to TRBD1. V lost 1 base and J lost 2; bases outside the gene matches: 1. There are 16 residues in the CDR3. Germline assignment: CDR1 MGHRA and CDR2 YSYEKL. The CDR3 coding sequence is TGCGCCAGCAGCCAAGCGGACAGGGCTGGGGCCAACGTCCTGACTTTC. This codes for CASSQADRAGANVLTF.

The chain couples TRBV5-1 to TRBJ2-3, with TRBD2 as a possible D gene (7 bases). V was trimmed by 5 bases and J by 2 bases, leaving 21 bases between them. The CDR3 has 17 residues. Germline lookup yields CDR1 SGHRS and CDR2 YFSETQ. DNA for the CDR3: TGCGCCAGCAGGGTGTTGGTGGGGGGGCCTGACACAGATACGCAGTATTTT. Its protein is CASRVLVGGPDTDTQYF. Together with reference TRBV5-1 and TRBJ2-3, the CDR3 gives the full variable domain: KAGVTQTPRYLIKTRGQQVTLSCSPISGHRSVSWYQQTPGQGLQFLFEYFSETQRNKGNFPGRFSGRQFSNSRSEMNVSTLELGDSALYLCASRVLVGGPDTDTQYFGPGTRLTVL.

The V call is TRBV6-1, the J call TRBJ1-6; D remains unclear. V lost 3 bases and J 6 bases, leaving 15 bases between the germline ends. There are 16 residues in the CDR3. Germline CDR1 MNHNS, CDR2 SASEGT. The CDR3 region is CASSERPMLSNSPLHF. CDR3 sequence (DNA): TGTGCCAGCAGTGAGCGGCCTATGCTCTCTAATTCACCCCTCCACTTT.

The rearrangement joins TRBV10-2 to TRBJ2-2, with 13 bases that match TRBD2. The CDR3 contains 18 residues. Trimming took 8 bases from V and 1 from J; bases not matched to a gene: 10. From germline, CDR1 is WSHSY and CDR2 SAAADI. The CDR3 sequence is CASLKLAGGPGNTGELFF. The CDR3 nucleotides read TGCGCCAGCCTAAAACTAGCGGGGGGGCCGGGGAACACCGGGGAGCTGTTTTTT.

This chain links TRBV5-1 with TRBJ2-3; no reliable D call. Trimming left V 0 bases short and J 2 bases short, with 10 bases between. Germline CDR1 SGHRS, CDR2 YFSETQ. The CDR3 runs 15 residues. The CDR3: CASSLAFRSTDTQYF. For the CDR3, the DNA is TGCGCCAGCAGCTTGGCCTTCCGGTCCACAGATACGCAGTATTTT.

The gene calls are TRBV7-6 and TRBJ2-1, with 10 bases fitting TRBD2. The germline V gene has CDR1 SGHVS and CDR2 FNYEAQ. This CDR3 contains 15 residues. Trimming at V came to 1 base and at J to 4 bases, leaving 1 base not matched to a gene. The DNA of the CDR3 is TGTGCCAGCAGCTTAGTAGCGGGGGGTTACAATGAGCAGTTCTTC. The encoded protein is CASSLVAGGYNEQFF.

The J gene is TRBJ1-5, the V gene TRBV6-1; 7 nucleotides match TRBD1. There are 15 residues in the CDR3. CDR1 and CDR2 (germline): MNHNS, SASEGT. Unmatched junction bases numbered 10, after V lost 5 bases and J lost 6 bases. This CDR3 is CASSKPTGAGQPQHF. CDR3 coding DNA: TGTGCCAGCAGTAAACCAACAGGGGCGGGTCAGCCCCAGCATTTT.

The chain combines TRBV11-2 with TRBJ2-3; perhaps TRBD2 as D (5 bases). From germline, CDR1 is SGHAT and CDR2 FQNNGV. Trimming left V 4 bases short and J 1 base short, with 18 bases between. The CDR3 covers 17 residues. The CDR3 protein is CASSSRPLAGGTDTQYF. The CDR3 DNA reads TGTGCCAGCAGCTCTCGACCTCTGGCGGGCGGCACAGATACGCAGTATTTT. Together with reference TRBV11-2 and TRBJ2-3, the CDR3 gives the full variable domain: EAGVAQSPRYKIIEKRQSVAFWCNPISGHATLYWYQQILGQGPKLLIQFQNNGVVDDSQLPKDRFSAERLKGVDSTLKIQPAKLEDSAVYLCASSSRPLAGGTDTQYFGPGTRLTVL.

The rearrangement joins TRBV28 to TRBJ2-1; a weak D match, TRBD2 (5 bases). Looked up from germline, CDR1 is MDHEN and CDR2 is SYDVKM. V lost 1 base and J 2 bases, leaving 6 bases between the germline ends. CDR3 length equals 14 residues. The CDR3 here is CASSLSGAYNEQFF. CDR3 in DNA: TGTGCCAGCAGTTTATCCGGGGCCTACAATGAGCAGTTCTTC.

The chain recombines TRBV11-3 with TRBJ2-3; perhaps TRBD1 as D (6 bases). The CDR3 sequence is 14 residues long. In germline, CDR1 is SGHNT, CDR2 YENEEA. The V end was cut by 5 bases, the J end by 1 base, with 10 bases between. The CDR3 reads CASSPYRGTDTQYF. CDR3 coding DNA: TGTGCCAGCAGCCCTTACAGGGGCACAGATACGCAGTATTTT. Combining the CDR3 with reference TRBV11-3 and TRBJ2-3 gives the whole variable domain EAGVVQSPRYKIIEKKQPVAFWCNPISGHNTLYWYLQNLGQGPELLIRYENEEAVDDSQLPKDRFSAERLKGVDSTLKIQPAELGDSAVYLCASSPYRGTDTQYFGPGTRLTVL.

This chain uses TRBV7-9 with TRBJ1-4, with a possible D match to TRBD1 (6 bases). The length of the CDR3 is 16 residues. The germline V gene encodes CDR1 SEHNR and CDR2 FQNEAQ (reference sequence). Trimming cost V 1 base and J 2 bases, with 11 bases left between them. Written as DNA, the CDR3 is TGTGCCAGCAGCTTAGATCCCACAGGGACTAATGAAAAACTGTTTTTT. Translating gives CASSLDPTGTNEKLFF.